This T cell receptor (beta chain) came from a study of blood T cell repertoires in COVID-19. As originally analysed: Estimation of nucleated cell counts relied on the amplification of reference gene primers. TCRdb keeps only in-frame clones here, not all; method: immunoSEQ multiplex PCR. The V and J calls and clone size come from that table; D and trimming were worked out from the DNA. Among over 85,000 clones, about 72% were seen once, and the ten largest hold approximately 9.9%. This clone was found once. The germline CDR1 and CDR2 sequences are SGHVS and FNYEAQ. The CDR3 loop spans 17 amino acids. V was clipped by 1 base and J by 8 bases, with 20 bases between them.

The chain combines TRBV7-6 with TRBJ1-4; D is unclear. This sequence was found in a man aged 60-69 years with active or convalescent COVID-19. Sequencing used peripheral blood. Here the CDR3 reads CASSLGQKMGRREKLFF. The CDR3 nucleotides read TGTGCCAGCAGCTTAGGGCAGAAGATGGGGAGGAGAGAAAAACTGTTTTTT. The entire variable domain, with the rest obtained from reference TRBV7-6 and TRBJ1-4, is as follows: GAGVSQSPRYKVTKRGQDVALRCDPISGHVSLYWYRQALGQGPEFLTYFNYEAQQDKSGLPNDRFSAERPEGSISTLTIQRTEQRDSAMYRCASSLGQKMGRREKLFFGSGTQLSVL.